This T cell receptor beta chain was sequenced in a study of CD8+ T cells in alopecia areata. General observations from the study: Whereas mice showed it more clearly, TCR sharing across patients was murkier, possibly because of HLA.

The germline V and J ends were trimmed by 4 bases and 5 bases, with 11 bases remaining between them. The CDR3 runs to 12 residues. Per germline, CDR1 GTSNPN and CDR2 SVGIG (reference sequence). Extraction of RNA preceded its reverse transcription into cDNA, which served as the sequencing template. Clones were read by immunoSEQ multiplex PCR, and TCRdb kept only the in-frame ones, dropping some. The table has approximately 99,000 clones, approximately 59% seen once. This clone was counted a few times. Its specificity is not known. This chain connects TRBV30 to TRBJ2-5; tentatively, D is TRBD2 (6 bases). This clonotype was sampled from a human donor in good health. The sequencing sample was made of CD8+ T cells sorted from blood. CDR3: CAWIASVETQYF. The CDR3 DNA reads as TGTGCCTGGATTGCTAGCGTTGAGACCCAGTACTTC.